Shown below are 2 T cell receptor beta chains from a single sample sequenced in a study of cytomegalovirus exposure and HLA in healthy donors. Sequencing was performed with immunoSEQ multiplex PCR; in TCRdb, only in-frame clones are kept and a portion is missing. Altogether fewer than 200,000 clones are present, approximately 96% being singletons, with the ten largest covering about 0.94%. Source material: PBMCs. The origin of the receptors is a woman between 18 and 29 years old in good health and CMV-seronegative.

Written as DNA, the CDR3 is TGCAGCACTTCTCGGGGGGCTGAAGCTTTCTTT. Translation gives CSTSRGAEAFF. The genes are TRBV29-1 and TRBJ1-1; D is perhaps TRBD1 (5 bases). V was cut by 8 bases and J by 6 bases, with 13 bases left in between. The germline V gene encodes CDR1 SQVTM and CDR2 ANQGSEA. The CDR3 consists of 11 residues.

The chain employs TRBV27 and TRBJ2-7; 7 bases map to TRBD1. CDR3 length equals 13 residues. With V trimmed by 8 bases and J by 2 bases, 6 bases remained unmatched. Germline CDR1 reads MNHEY; CDR2 reads SMNVEV (reference sequence). This CDR3 reads CASLRQGTYEQYF. CDR3 sequence (DNA): TGTGCCAGCTTAAGACAGGGTACCTACGAGCAGTACTTC.